Listed below are T cell receptor beta chains from one sample, sequenced in a study of T-cell reconstitution after alpha-beta-depleted transplantation in children. TCRdb fed the PCR reads into MiXCR, producing one record per CDR3 protein. The sample has roughly 670,000 distinct CDR3 sequences; approximately 14% are singletons. The sample was PBMCs, taken before TCRalphabeta/CD19-depleted stem cell transplant. The receptors derive from a girl aged 2 to 9 with congenital amegakaryocytic thrombocytopenia, due to receive a stem cell transplant. Both conserved end residues are part of each CDR3. The D gene is left open where the match is weak. Only some rows state a clone size, as once, few, many or a class for expanded clones.

>-|TRBJ2-1|TRBV7-7|few
CASSSRLRDNEQFF
TGTGCCAGCAGCTCCAGACTCAGAGACAATGAGCAGTTCTTC
>TRBD1|TRBJ2-7|TRBV7-9|-
CASSSGQGALREQYF
TGTGCCAGCAGCTCCGGACAGGGGGCGCTGAGGGAGCAGTACTTC
>TRBD1|TRBJ1-2|TRBV7-9|many
CASSYGTGHGYTF
TGTGCCAGCAGTTACGGGACAGGGCATGGCTACACCTTC
>-|TRBJ1-5|TRBV6-1|many
CASSEAWKGGNQPQHF
TGTGCCAGCAGTGAAGCATGGAAGGGGGGCAATCAGCCCCAGCATTTT
>-|TRBJ1-2|TRBV27|few
CASSLNAVGIYGYTF
TGTGCCAGCAGTTTGAACGCGGTGGGGATCTATGGCTACACCTTC
>-|TRBJ2-4|TRBV15|few
CATSRNPDGKNIQYF
TGTGCCACCAGCAGAAACCCCGACGGAAAAAACATTCAGTACTTC
>-|TRBJ2-6|TRBV5-1|many
CASSLGAGLSGANVLTF
TGCGCCAGCAGCTTGGGGGCAGGCCTCTCTGGGGCCAACGTCCTGACTTTC
>-|TRBJ1-1|TRBV20-1|many
CSARASLNTEAFF
TGCAGTGCTAGGGCCAGCTTGAACACTGAAGCTTTCTTT
>TRBD2|TRBJ2-1|TRBV3-1|many
CASSQDLGAGGIMVQFF
TGTGCCAGCAGCCAAGATCTCGGAGCGGGAGGGATAATGGTGCAGTTCTTC
>-|TRBJ2-1|TRBV20-1|few
CSAMTGHEQFF
TGCAGTGCCATGACAGGTCATGAGCAGTTCTTC
>-|TRBJ1-5|TRBV28|many
CASSLGVEAQPQHF
TGTGCCAGCAGTTTGGGGGTCGAGGCTCAGCCCCAGCATTTT
>-|TRBJ1-1|TRBV28|-
CASSPVGKSNTEAFF
TGTGCCAGCAGCCCGGTCGGGAAGTCGAACACTGAAGCTTTCTTT
>TRBD2|TRBJ2-3|TRBV5-1|-
CASSLAGGSGRTDTQYF
TGCGCCAGCAGCTTGGCCGGAGGTAGCGGGAGAACAGATACGCAGTATTTT
>TRBD2|TRBJ2-5|TRBV5-1|few
CASSLPSGAQETQYF
TGCGCCAGCAGCTTACCCAGCGGGGCTCAAGAGACCCAGTACTTC
>TRBD2|TRBJ2-5|TRBV12-3/TRBV12-4|few
CASSELAGVGTQYF
TGTGCCAGCAGCGAACTAGCGGGAGTTGGGACCCAGTACTTC
>-|TRBJ1-1|TRBV27|-
CASSFYPSGGKDTEAFF
TGTGCCAGCAGTTTTTACCCAAGTGGAGGGAAGGACACTGAAGCTTTCTTT
>-|TRBJ2-7|TRBV2|-
CASISDRGGSYEQYF
TGTGCCAGCATCTCTGACCGGGGAGGATCCTACGAGCAGTACTTC
>TRBD2|TRBJ2-1|TRBV19|few
CASRTGTSGPGEQFF
TGTGCCAGTAGAACCGGGACTAGCGGGCCGGGAGAGCAGTTCTTC
>-|TRBJ2-2|TRBV10-2|many
CASGTGLNTGELFF
TGCGCCAGCGGCACAGGGTTGAACACCGGGGAGCTGTTTTTT
>-|TRBJ2-3|TRBV5-1|many
CASGGSTDTQYF
TGCGCCAGCGGAGGGAGCACAGATACGCAGTATTTT
>-|TRBJ2-1|TRBV29-1|few
CSVMNNEQFF
TGCAGCGTGATGAACAATGAGCAGTTCTTC
>TRBD2|TRBJ2-1|TRBV27|many
CASSSSVAGEGGNEQFF
TGTGCCAGCAGTTCCTCAGTAGCGGGAGAGGGTGGGAATGAGCAGTTCTTC
>TRBD2|TRBJ2-3|TRBV11-2|few
CASSTRGKTSGSATDTQYF
TGTGCCAGCAGCACCCGGGGGAAAACTAGCGGGAGTGCCACAGATACGCAGTATTTT
>-|TRBJ1-2|TRBV25-1|few
CASRTSLGEGYTF
TGTGCCAGCAGGACTTCGTTGGGGGAAGGCTACACCTTC
>-|TRBJ2-2|TRBV20-1|many
CSAQPTAAGELFF
TGCAGTGCGCAGCCAACGGCCGCCGGGGAGCTGTTTTTT
>-|TRBJ2-7|TRBV19|-
CASSRLGGESSYEQYF
TGTGCCAGTAGCAGACTCGGCGGGGAAAGCTCCTACGAGCAGTACTTC
>-|TRBJ2-1|TRBV20-1|few
CSARDIRVEQFF
TGCAGTGCTAGAGATATTAGGGTTGAGCAGTTCTTC
>-|TRBJ2-1|TRBV5-1|many
CASSFGRGGRNTDEQFF
TGCGCCAGCAGCTTTGGTCGTGGAGGGAGGAATACAGATGAGCAGTTCTTC
>TRBD2|TRBJ2-1|TRBV7-2|few
CASKWGGVEQFF
TGTGCCAGCAAGTGGGGGGGGGTTGAGCAGTTCTTC
>-|TRBJ2-7|TRBV15|once
CATSRDVGADYEQSF
TGTGCCACCAGCAGAGACGTGGGGGCTGACTACGAGCAGTCCTTC
>-|TRBJ2-3|TRBV20-1|many
CSGKQGGTDTQYF
TGCAGTGGCAAACAAGGGGGGACAGATACGCAGTATTTT
>-|TRBJ1-4|TRBV12-3/TRBV12-4|few
CASTPLRGKTEELFF
TGTGCCAGCACCCCCCTTAGGGGAAAAACGGAGGAACTGTTTTTT
>TRBD1|TRBJ2-7|TRBV5-1|many
CASSLRDREDEQYF
TGCGCCAGCAGCTTGAGGGACAGGGAGGACGAGCAGTACTTC
>-|TRBJ2-2|TRBV5-1|few
CASSLDGADTGELFF
TGCGCCAGCAGCTTGGACGGGGCTGACACCGGGGAGCTGTTTTTT
>-|TRBJ1-5|TRBV5-1|many
CASSNGGGGQPQHF
TGCGCCAGCAGCAATGGGGGGGGCGGTCAGCCCCAGCATTTT
>-|TRBJ2-7|TRBV7-8|-
CASSLTPRPSTYEQYF
TGTGCCAGCAGCTTGACCCCGCGGCCGAGTACCTACGAGCAGTACTTC
>TRBD2|TRBJ2-3|TRBV7-8|-
CASSLDTSGRLDTQYF
TGTGCCAGCAGCTTAGATACTAGCGGGAGACTCGATACGCAGTATTTT
>-|TRBJ2-7|TRBV4-1|few
CASSQGRVLGYEQYF
TGCGCCAGCAGCCAAGGGCGGGTGTTGGGCTACGAGCAGTACTTC
>-|TRBJ1-5|TRBV5-1|many
CASSLGENSNQPQHF
TGCGCCAGCAGCTTGGGAGAGAATAGCAATCAGCCCCAGCATTTT
>TRBD2|TRBJ2-1|TRBV20-1|many
CSARDSPAGTRFEQFF
TGCAGTGCTAGAGATTCACCAGCGGGAACACGGTTTGAGCAGTTCTTC
>TRBD1|TRBJ1-1|TRBV29-1|many
CSVTQGAGTEAFF
TGCAGCGTTACACAGGGGGCAGGGACTGAAGCTTTCTTT
>-|TRBJ1-1|TRBV12-3/TRBV12-4|many
CASSDGTPDGTEAFF
TGTGCCAGCAGTGACGGGACACCTGATGGCACTGAAGCTTTCTTT
>-|TRBJ2-5|TRBV7-3|-
CASSLSLGIQETQYF
TGTGCCAGCAGCTTAAGTCTCGGGATCCAAGAGACCCAGTACTTC
>-|TRBJ2-7|TRBV28|-
CASSPPGSDEQYF
TGTGCCAGCTCCCCCCCAGGGAGTGACGAGCAGTACTTC
>TRBD2|TRBJ2-1|TRBV29-1|few
CSAVGSGRANEQFF
TGCAGCGCAGTGGGTAGCGGGAGGGCCAATGAGCAGTTCTTC
>-|TRBJ2-4|TRBV7-9|few
CASSLAGELQGNIQYF
TGTGCCAGCAGCTTAGCGGGGGAACTCCAGGGGAACATTCAGTACTTC
>-|TRBJ2-2|TRBV11-2|many
CASITPISGELFF
TGTGCCAGCATTACGCCCATTTCCGGGGAGCTGTTTTTT
>TRBD2|TRBJ2-1|TRBV5-1|many
CASSWTSGGSWGNEQFF
TGCGCCAGCAGCTGGACTAGCGGGGGAAGTTGGGGCAATGAGCAGTTCTTC
>TRBD2|TRBJ2-7|TRBV7-8|few
CASSPLAGTRYEQYF
TGTGCCAGCAGCCCTCTAGCGGGAACCCGCTACGAGCAGTACTTC
>TRBD1|TRBJ2-5|TRBV25-1|many
CASRPDREVYSGTQYF
TGTGCCAGCAGGCCGGACAGGGAGGTATACTCGGGGACCCAGTACTTC
>-|TRBJ2-4|TRBV5-1|few
CASSSGALAKNIQYF
TGCGCCAGCAGCTCCGGAGCCCTAGCCAAAAACATTCAGTACTTC
>TRBD1|TRBJ2-7|TRBV11-2|-
CASRRIQGNDYEQYF
TGTGCCAGCAGGCGGATACAGGGGAACGACTACGAGCAGTACTTC
>-|TRBJ1-1|TRBV27|few
CASSPLIGEAFF
TGTGCCAGCAGTCCCTTAATAGGGGAAGCTTTCTTT
>TRBD2|TRBJ2-7|TRBV30|few
CAWSSSREGIWYEQYF
TGTGCCTGGAGTTCCTCTCGGGAGGGGATATGGTACGAGCAGTACTTC
>-|TRBJ1-1|TRBV6-1|-
CAGRWGRNTEAFF
TGTGCCGGTCGCTGGGGGCGAAACACTGAAGCTTTCTTT